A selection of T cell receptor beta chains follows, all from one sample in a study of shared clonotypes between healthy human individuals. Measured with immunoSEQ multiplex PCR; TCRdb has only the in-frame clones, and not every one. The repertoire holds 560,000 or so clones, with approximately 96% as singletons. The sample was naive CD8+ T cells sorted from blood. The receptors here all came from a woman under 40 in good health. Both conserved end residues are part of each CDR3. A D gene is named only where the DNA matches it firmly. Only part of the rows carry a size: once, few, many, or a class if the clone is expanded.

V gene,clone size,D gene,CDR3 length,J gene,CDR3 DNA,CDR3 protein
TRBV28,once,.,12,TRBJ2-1,TGTGCCAGCGCATACGGCAGGAAAGAGCAGTTCTTC,CASAYGRKEQFF
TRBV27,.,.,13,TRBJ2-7,TGTGCCAGCGCCTACAGGGTCCCCTACGAGCAGTACTTC,CASAYRVPYEQYF
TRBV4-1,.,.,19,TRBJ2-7,TGCGCCAGCAGCCAAGATTCGGCGTCGGCGGGAAAACACCCCTACGAGCAGTACTTC,CASSQDSASAGKHPYEQYF
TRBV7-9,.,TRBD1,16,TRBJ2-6,TGTGCCAGCAGCTTAGTCAGGGGGCCCGGGGCCAACGTCCTGACTTTC,CASSLVRGPGANVLTF
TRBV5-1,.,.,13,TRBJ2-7,TGCGCCAGCAGCTTCGGGGGTTCCTACGAGCAGTACTTC,CASSFGGSYEQYF
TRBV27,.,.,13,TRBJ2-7,TGTGCCAGCAGTTTAGGCGGAACCTACGAGCAGTACTTC,CASSLGGTYEQYF
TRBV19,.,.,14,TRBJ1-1,TGTGCCAGTAGTATATTGGGACGGAGCGCTGAAGCTTTCTTT,CASSILGRSAEAFF
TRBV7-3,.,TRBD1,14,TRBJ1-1,TGTGCCAGCAGCTTGACAGGGGTCGACACTGAAGCTTTCTTT,CASSLTGVDTEAFF
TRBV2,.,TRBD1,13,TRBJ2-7,TGTGCCAGCATCGAAACAGGGGCCTACGAGCAGTACTTC,CASIETGAYEQYF
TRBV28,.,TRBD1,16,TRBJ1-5,TGTGCCAGCAGCCCAGATTCCCGACAGGGGCTCGATGCCCAGCATTTT,CASSPDSRQGLDAQHF
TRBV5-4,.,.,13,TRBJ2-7,TGTGCCAGCAGCTTGACTTCTTCTCACGAGCAGTACTTC,CASSLTSSHEQYF
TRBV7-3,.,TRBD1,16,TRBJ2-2,TGTGCCAGCAGCCCGACAGGGGGCATAGACACCGGGGAGCTGTTTTTT,CASSPTGGIDTGELFF
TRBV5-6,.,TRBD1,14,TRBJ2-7,TGTGCCAGCAGCTCCTGGACAGGGTCCTACGAGCAGTACTTC,CASSSWTGSYEQYF
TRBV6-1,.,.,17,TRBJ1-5,TGTGCCAGCAGTGAAGCTAAAACATGGCGAGGCAATCAGCCCCAGCATTTT,CASSEAKTWRGNQPQHF
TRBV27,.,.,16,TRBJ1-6,TGTGCCAGCACCAACGACGGCGGGGCATGGAATTCACCCCTCCACTTT,CASTNDGGAWNSPLHF
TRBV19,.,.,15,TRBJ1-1,TGTGCCAGTAGTAGCAGGGGTTGGGGAAACACTGAAGCTTTCTTT,CASSSRGWGNTEAFF
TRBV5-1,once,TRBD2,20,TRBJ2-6,TGCGCCAGCAGCCCTGCCCGCCGGGAGGACGGAAACTCTGGGGCCAACGTCCTGACTTTC,CASSPARREDGNSGANVLTF
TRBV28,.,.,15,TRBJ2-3,TGTGCCAGCAGTTTAACCTTAGGAGGCGGGGATACGCAGTATTTT,CASSLTLGGGDTQYF
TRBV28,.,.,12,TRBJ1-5,TGTGCCAGCAGTCGTAAGGATCAGCCCCAGCATTTT,CASSRKDQPQHF
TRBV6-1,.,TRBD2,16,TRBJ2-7,TGTGCCAGCAGTGAAGCAAGACTAGCGATAAAACACGAGCAGTACTTC,CASSEARLAIKHEQYF
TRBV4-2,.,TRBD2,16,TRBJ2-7,TGTGCCAGCAGCCAAGATCTCGGACTAGCGGTGAGGGAGCAGTACTTC,CASSQDLGLAVREQYF
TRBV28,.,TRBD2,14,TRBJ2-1,TGTGCCAGCAGTTTATTCGGACTAGCTGGCGAGCAGTTCTTC,CASSLFGLAGEQFF
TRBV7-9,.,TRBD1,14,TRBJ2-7,TGTGCCAGCAGCGCAGACAGGGGGCCCTACGAGCAGTACTTC,CASSADRGPYEQYF
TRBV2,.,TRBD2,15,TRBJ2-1,TGTGCCAGCAGTGGTGGGACTAGCGAGTACAATGAGCAGTTCTTC,CASSGGTSEYNEQFF
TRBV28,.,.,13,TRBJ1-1,TGTGCCAGCAGGTGGGGGGGGGAGCTTGAAGCTTTCTTT,CASRWGGELEAFF
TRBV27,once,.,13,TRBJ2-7,TGTGCCAGCAGTCTGGGGACCACCTACGAGCAGTACTTC,CASSLGTTYEQYF
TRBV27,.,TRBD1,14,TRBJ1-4,TGTGCCAGCAGACCCGGGACAGCGAATGAAAAACTGTTTTTT,CASRPGTANEKLFF
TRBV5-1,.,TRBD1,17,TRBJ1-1,TGCGCCAGCAGCCTGAATCAGGGGGCCTGGCGGAACACTGAAGCTTTCTTT,CASSLNQGAWRNTEAFF
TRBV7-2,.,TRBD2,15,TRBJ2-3,TGTGCCAGCAGACCGGGAGGGGAACTATTAGATACGCAGTATTTT,CASRPGGELLDTQYF
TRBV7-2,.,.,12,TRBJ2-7,TGTGCCAGCAGCGGGGACACCTACGAGCAGTACTTC,CASSGDTYEQYF
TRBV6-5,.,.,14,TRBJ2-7,TGTGCCAGCAGTTACTCGGGGCAGGGAAGGGAGCAGTACTTC,CASSYSGQGREQYF
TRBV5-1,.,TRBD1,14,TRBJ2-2,TGCGCCAGCCGGGACAGGAGTTACACCGGGGAGCTGTTTTTT,CASRDRSYTGELFF
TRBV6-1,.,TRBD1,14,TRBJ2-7,TGTGCCAGCAGTGTCCGGGACAGTAGCTACGAGCAGTACTTC,CASSVRDSSYEQYF
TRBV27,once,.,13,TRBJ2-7,TGTGCCAGCAGTTTAGACAGATACTACGAGCAGTACTTC,CASSLDRYYEQYF
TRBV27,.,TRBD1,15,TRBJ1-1,TGTGCCAGCAGTCAACAGGGGCCAAGGTACACTGAAGCTTTCTTT,CASSQQGPRYTEAFF
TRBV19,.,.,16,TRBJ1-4,TGTGCCAGTAGTCTAAGCCGGTCGGGGATAAGGGAAAAACTGTTTTTT,CASSLSRSGIREKLFF
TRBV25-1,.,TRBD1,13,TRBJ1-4,TGTGCCAGCAGAGGACAGGGCCGGGAAAAACTGTTTTTT,CASRGQGREKLFF
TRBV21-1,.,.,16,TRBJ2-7,TGTGCCAGCAGCAAAGCCCTGCGTACTCCTGGGTACGAGCAGTACTTC,CASSKALRTPGYEQYF
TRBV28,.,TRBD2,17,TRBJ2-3,TGTGCCAGCAGTTCCTTGCCGTGGCGGGAGGGGACTGATACGCAGTATTTT,CASSSLPWREGTDTQYF
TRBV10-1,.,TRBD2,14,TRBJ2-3,TGCGCCAGCAGTGAGCGGGAGGGCCCAGATACGCAGTATTTT,CASSEREGPDTQYF